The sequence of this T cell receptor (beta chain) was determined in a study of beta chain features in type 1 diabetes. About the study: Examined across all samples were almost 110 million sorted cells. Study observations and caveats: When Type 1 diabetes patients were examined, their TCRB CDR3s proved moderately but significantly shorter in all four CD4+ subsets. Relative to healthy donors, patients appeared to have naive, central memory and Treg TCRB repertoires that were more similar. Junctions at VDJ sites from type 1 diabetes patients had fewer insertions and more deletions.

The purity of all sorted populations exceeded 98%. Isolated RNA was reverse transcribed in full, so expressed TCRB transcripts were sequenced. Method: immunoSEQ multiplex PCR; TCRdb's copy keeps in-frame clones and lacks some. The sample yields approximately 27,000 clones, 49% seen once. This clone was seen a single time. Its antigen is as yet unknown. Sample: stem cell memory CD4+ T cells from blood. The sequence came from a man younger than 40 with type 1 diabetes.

The CDR3 nucleotides are TGTGCCAGCTCAGGACAGACAGACGAGCAGTACTTC. Translated, it gives CASSGQTDEQYF. The chain employs TRBV18 and TRBJ2-7; a weak D match, TRBD1 (6 bases). The germline V and J ends were trimmed by 5 bases and 5 bases, with 10 bases remaining between them. The germline V gene has CDR1 KGHSH and CDR2 LQKENI. The CDR3 contains 12 residues.